The clone carrying this TCR beta chain occurred once. This specimen comes from a study of cytomegalovirus exposure and HLA in healthy donors. The CDR3 sequence is 18 residues long. The V gene's germline CDR1 is SQVTM and CDR2 ANQGSEA. Losses at the gene ends were 3 bases for V and 6 bases for J; bases not matched to a gene: 14. PCR involved 60 Vbeta and 13 Jbeta primers. Libraries were prepared by immunoSEQ multiplex PCR; TCRdb keeps only in-frame clonotypes and omits some of them. The sample gives more than 85,000 clones, over 70% of which show up once; roughly 2% is in the top ten. The source is a boy between 10 and 17 years old in good health and CMV-seronegative. The genes are TRBV29-1 and TRBJ2-7; 16 nucleotides match TRBD2. The source material was PBMCs. CDR3 DNA sequence: TGCAGCGTTGAGATTTGGGGGACTAGCGGGAGGGCCGGGGGCGAGCAGTACTTC. Translated: CSVEIWGTSGRAGGEQYF.